The 31 T cell receptor beta chains below were found in one sample sequenced in a study of T cell responses to AZD1222 COVID-19 vaccine (dated by TCRdb to 2020 to 2023). Library prep was done by the immunoSEQ multiplex PCR assay. The clones in this table, taken by TCRdb from immuneACCESS, are in-frame only. Not every clone is retained; where verified, under half of the shortfall comes from an unresolved V gene, and the cause of the rest is unknown. The sample table contains some 140,000 clones; only one count was recorded for 86% of them. Of the sample, about 5.1% falls within the top ten clones. Read against the paper, the sample's time point label means: baseline before first vaccination. The treatment or condition label for this specimen denotes: meningococcal conjugate vaccine given as trial control. Sequenced material: peripheral blood, taken on day 0 of MenACWY control vaccination. These receptors were taken from an adult in good health.

The genes are TRBV27 and TRBJ2-1, with 10 bases fitting TRBD1. The CDR3 totals 18 residues. Germline loops: CDR1 MNHEY, CDR2 SMNVEV (reference sequence). V shed 0 bases, J shed 6 bases, and the junction held 11 bases outside the gene matches. The CDR3 loop reads CASSLSPPTGGYLNEQFF. CDR3 nucleotide sequence: TGTGCCAGCAGTTTATCCCCCCCGACAGGGGGCTACCTCAATGAGCAGTTCTTC.

This clone was recorded a few times. This chain joins TRBV20-1 and TRBJ2-3, with D possibly being TRBD1 (5 bases). The CDR3 is made up of 11 amino acids. Trimming removed 5 bases at V and 6 bases at J, with 9 bases between. Germline values: CDR1 DFQATT, CDR2 SNEGSKA (reference sequence). CDR3 loop: CSARSGDTQYF. The CDR3 nucleotides are TGCAGTGCTCGATCAGGGGATACGCAGTATTTT.

The chain uses TRBV7-9 and TRBJ1-1; D is unclear. This CDR3 has 12 amino acids. Trimming pared 5 bases from V and 6 bases from J, leaving 10 bases between. Germline CDR1 is SEHNR and CDR2 is FQNEAQ (reference sequence). Here the CDR3 DNA reads TGTGCCAGCAGCCTAGAGTGGGCTGAAGCTTTCTTT. Translated: CASSLEWAEAFF.

This CDR3 is CASSRYIDPEGNEQFF. DNA for the CDR3: TGCGCCAGCAGCCGATATATAGACCCGGAGGGCAATGAGCAGTTCTTC. The chain employs TRBV4-1 and TRBJ2-1; perhaps TRBD2 as D (6 bases). Deletions cut 4 bases from V and 6 bases from J, with 19 bases between. The CDR3 is made up of 16 amino acids. In germline, CDR1 is MGHRA, CDR2 YSYEKL.

This chain connects TRBV28 to TRBJ1-2; possibly TRBD1 for D (6 bases). Germline lookup yields CDR1 MDHEN and CDR2 SYDVKM. V lost 8 bases to trimming and J lost 4 bases, with 17 bases between them. CDR3 length equals 14 residues. CDR3 region: CASCPGDYRYGYTF. The CDR3 DNA reads TGTGCCAGCTGCCCAGGGGATTATCGCTATGGCTACACCTTC.

V usage is TRBV2 and J usage is TRBJ2-7; D unresolved. Germline-derived CDR1 and CDR2 are SNHLY and FYNNEI. The CDR3 has 13 amino acids. Trimming cost V 5 bases and J 2 bases, with 10 bases left between them. Here the CDR3 reads CASSSTQTYEQYV. In nucleotides, the CDR3 is TGTGCCAGCAGTAGTACACAAACCTACGAGCAGTACGTC.

This clone came up once. This sequence joins TRBV6-2 or TRBV6-3 and TRBJ2-1; TRBD2 matches at 7 bases. Germline-derived CDR1 and CDR2 are MNHEY and SVGEGT. The CDR3 covers 11 residues. J lost 10 bases, V lost 5 bases, and 2 bases had no gene match. CDR3 loop: CASSDGREQFF. The CDR3 DNA is TGTGCCAGCAGTGACGGGAGGGAGCAGTTCTTC.

The rearrangement joins TRBV12-1 to TRBJ2-1; the table's D call TRBD2 went unverified against the DNA. TRBV12-1 represents a pseudogene. The CDR3 contains 16 residues. The CDR3 DNA sequence: TGTGCCAGCAGCTTTCGTGGGGGGAGCTCCTACAATGAGCAGTTCTTC. It specifies CASSFRGGSSYNEQFF.

This chain connects TRBV6-6 to TRBJ1-1, with D hard to call. The V end lost 5 bases, the J end lost 4 bases, and 17 bases lay between the germline ends. Germline V gene lookup returns CDR1 MNHNY and CDR2 SVGAGI (reference sequence). The CDR3 runs 15 residues. The chain's CDR3 is CASSRPRVGGTEAFF. The CDR3 nucleotides read TGTGCCAGCAGTCGGCCCCGGGTGGGAGGCACTGAAGCTTTCTTT.

V is TRBV7-2 and J is TRBJ2-1; possibly TRBD1 or TRBD2 for D (5 bases each). CDR1 is SGHTA and CDR2 is FQGNSA in the germline V gene. CDR3 length equals 14 residues. V lost 5 bases and J 5 bases, leaving 13 bases between the germline ends. In DNA form, the CDR3 reads TGTGCCAGCAGCCCAGATTGGGGGAACAATGAGCAGTTCTTC. This translates into CASSPDWGNNEQFF.

This clone was seen more than once but under ten times. The chain combines TRBV2 with TRBJ2-4, with D possibly matching TRBD2 (6 bases). The CDR3 is 14 residues long. V was clipped by 11 bases and J by 6 bases, with 20 bases between them. Germline V gene sequence: CDR1 SNHLY, CDR2 FYNNEI. CDR3 bases: TGTGCCGCCGGGGGTACTGGGGAGGTAAACATTCAGTACTTC. It encodes CAAGGTGEVNIQYF.

This clone has a single count. The chain carries TRBV4-2 and TRBJ1-2; 10 nucleotides match TRBD1. V lost 1 base to trimming and J lost 4 bases; unmatched junction nucleotides: 3. The length of the CDR3 is 15 residues. Germline lookup yields CDR1 LGHNA and CDR2 YNFKEQ. As DNA, the CDR3 is TGTGCCAGCAGCCAAGGGACAGGGGGAGGCTATGGCTACACCTTC. It encodes CASSQGTGGGYGYTF.

This clone was seen a handful of times. The rearrangement links TRBV5-1 to TRBJ1-2, with D unclear. This CDR3 is 16 amino acids long. CDR1 is SGHRS, CDR2 YFSETQ, per germline. V was pared by 4 bases and J by 6 bases, with 22 bases between. For the CDR3, the DNA is TGCGCCAGCAGCCTTAGGGCAGGAGAGGGAAGACATGGCTACACCTTC. This sequence encodes CASSLRAGEGRHGYTF. Looking up the rest from reference TRBV5-1 and TRBJ1-2 gives the full variable domain: KAGVTQTPRYLIKTRGQQVTLSCSPISGHRSVSWYQQTPGQGLQFLFEYFSETQRNKGNFPGRFSGRQFSNSRSEMNVSTLELGDSALYLCASSLRAGEGRHGYTFGSGTRLTVV.

CDR3 sequence reads: CASRLAGTNEKLFF. The CDR3 DNA sequence: TGCGCCAGCCGCTTGGCAGGAACAAATGAAAAACTGTTTTTT. The chain links TRBV10-2 to TRBJ1-4; D ambiguous. The CDR3 runs 14 residues. The germline V and J ends were trimmed by 8 bases and 5 bases, with 15 bases remaining between them. Germline CDR1 WSHSY, CDR2 SAAADI.

The rearrangement uses TRBV27 and TRBJ1-2, with D tentatively TRBD1 (5 bases). Trimming left V 5 bases short and J 0 bases short, with 10 bases between. Germline V gene lookup returns CDR1 MNHEY and CDR2 SMNVEV (reference sequence). The CDR3 spans 14 residues. CDR3 sequence reads: CASSPRGTNYGYTF. CDR3 coding DNA: TGTGCCAGCAGTCCAAGGGGAACTAACTATGGCTACACCTTC.

V is TRBV6-5 and J is TRBJ1-5; 9 bases fit TRBD1. This CDR3 spans 16 amino acids. Germline V lookup: CDR1 MNHEY, CDR2 SVGAGI. The J segment lost 5 bases and the V segment lost 3 bases, leaving 8 bases of the junction unmatched. CDR3 bases: TGTGCCAGCAGTTATTTGTCAGGACAGGGGCATCAGCCCCAGCATTTT. This encodes CASSYLSGQGHQPQHF.

The rearrangement links TRBV6-5 to TRBJ1-6, with D hard to call. There are 13 residues in the CDR3. Per germline, CDR1 MNHEY and CDR2 SVGAGI. V lost 4 bases and J 8 bases, leaving 9 bases between the germline ends. The CDR3 nucleotides are TGTGCCAGCAGTTTTCAAACGGATTCACCCCTCCACTTT. Protein sequence: CASSFQTDSPLHF.

The chain's CDR3 is CASSFRLQGGGELFF. As DNA, the CDR3 is TGTGCCAGCAGCTTTCGACTTCAGGGAGGCGGGGAGCTGTTTTTT. The chain employs TRBV11-2 and TRBJ2-2; TRBD2 is a possible D gene (6 bases). V lost 3 bases and J lost 7, with 15 bases in between. The CDR3 totals 15 residues. Germline V gene data show CDR1 as SGHAT and CDR2 as FQNNGV.

The chain employs TRBV7-8 and TRBJ1-1, with 7 bases that match TRBD1. This CDR3 contains 15 residues. The J segment lost 1 base and the V segment lost 4 bases, leaving 6 bases of the junction unmatched. CDR1 and CDR2 from the germline V gene are SGHVS and FQNEAQ. This chain's CDR3 is CASSWGGTANTEAFF. CDR3 nucleotide sequence: TGTGCCAGCAGCTGGGGGGGGACAGCGAACACTGAAGCTTTCTTT.

This sequence joins TRBV18 and TRBJ1-5; D is uncertain. V lost 2 bases, J lost 9 bases, and 23 bases lay in between. There are 17 residues in the CDR3. Germline CDR1 reads KGHSH; CDR2 reads LQKENI. The CDR3 loop is CASSPTSGSRDEPPQHF. CDR3 in DNA: TGTGCCAGCTCACCAACCTCTGGTTCAAGGGATGAGCCGCCCCAGCATTTT.

A single count supports this clone. The chain is built from TRBV28 and TRBJ1-5; D not resolved. The V end was cut by 6 bases, the J end by 3 bases, with 12 bases between. This CDR3 is built from 14 residues. The germline CDR1 and CDR2 sequences are MDHEN and SYDVKM. This CDR3 reads CASRLAGDNQPQHF. The CDR3 nucleotides are TGTGCCAGCAGGCTCGCCGGTGACAATCAGCCCCAGCATTTT.

The chain uses TRBV18 and TRBJ1-1, with D possibly matching TRBD1 (6 bases). The CDR3 totals 11 residues. Germline values: CDR1 KGHSH, CDR2 LQKENI. The germline V and J ends were trimmed by 5 bases and 11 bases, with 12 bases remaining between them. The CDR3 loop reads CASSAQGGAFF. The CDR3 nucleotides read TGTGCCAGCTCAGCACAGGGTGGGGCTTTCTTT.

This clone was counted between two and nine times. The rearrangement uses TRBV4-3 and TRBJ1-2; no clear D. Trimming removed 0 bases at V and 10 bases at J, with 24 bases between. CDR3 length equals 17 residues. Germline loops: CDR1 LGHNA, CDR2 YSLEER. The CDR3 nucleotides are TGCGCCAGCAGCCAAGATCCGAGCCCGGACGGCTTCGTCGTCTACACCTTC. Protein: CASSQDPSPDGFVVYTF.

This clone has just one count. V usage is TRBV7-8 and J usage is TRBJ2-7; 10 bases are a match to TRBD1. The germline V gene has CDR1 SGHVS and CDR2 FQNEAQ. Trimming took 0 bases from V and 1 from J; bases not matched to a gene: 9. The CDR3 covers 18 residues. CDR3 amino acids: CASSLALSGTGASYEQYV. In DNA, the CDR3 is TGTGCCAGCAGCTTAGCGTTGTCCGGGACAGGGGCGTCCTACGAGCAGTACGTC.

The gene calls are TRBV6-5 and TRBJ1-1, with D unclear. This CDR3 has 15 residues. Trimming shortened V by 5 bases and J by 2 bases, and 15 bases separated the two germline ends. The germline gives CDR1 MNHEY, CDR2 SVGAGI. CDR3 loop: CASSHFPGTNTEAFF. The CDR3 coding sequence is TGTGCCAGCAGTCATTTCCCGGGAACTAACACTGAAGCTTTCTTT.

V and J are TRBV6-1 and TRBJ1-2, with D perhaps TRBD1 (6 bases). This CDR3 is 16 amino acids long. Trimming took off 2 bases at V and 3 bases at J, with 16 bases between the two ends. Germline assignment: CDR1 MNHNS and CDR2 SASEGT. CDR3 nucleotide sequence: TGTGCCAGCAGTGAACAACCGGGGGCGCGGGACTATGGCTACACCTTC. As protein: CASSEQPGARDYGYTF.

The V call is TRBV19, the J call TRBJ2-1; no clear D. CDR1 is LNHDA and CDR2 is SQIVND in the germline V gene (reference sequence). The CDR3 contains 13 residues. Trimming removed 5 bases at V and 1 base at J, with 6 bases between. The CDR3 coding sequence is TGTGCCAGTAGTTTGGGATCCTACAATGAGCAGTTCTTC. Its protein is CASSLGSYNEQFF.

DNA for the CDR3: TGTGCCACCAGTGATCGAAAGCGTTGGGGAGATAATGAGCAGTTCTTC. This gives the protein CATSDRKRWGDNEQFF. V is TRBV24-1 and J is TRBJ2-1, with D perhaps TRBD2 (5 bases). Trimming cost V 3 bases and J 7 bases, with 18 bases left between them. The CDR3 has 16 residues. Looked up from germline, CDR1 is KGHDR and CDR2 is SFDVKD.

The gene calls are TRBV3-1 (or the pseudogene TRBV3-2) and TRBJ2-1, with 8 bases identical to TRBD2. CDR1 is LGHDT, CDR2 YNNKEL, per germline (reference sequence). V was clipped by 4 bases and J by 10 bases; unmatched bases: 3. This CDR3 comprises 12 residues. CDR3 coding DNA: TGTGCCAGCAGCCCGTTAGCGGGGGAGCAGTTCTTC. Translating it yields CASSPLAGEQFF.

The chain joins TRBV19 to TRBJ1-4; tentative D call: TRBD1 (6 bases). The CDR3 totals 14 residues. V was clipped by 6 bases and J by 7 bases, with 15 bases between them. Per the germline V gene, CDR1 is LNHDA and CDR2 is SQIVND (reference sequence). In DNA form, the CDR3 reads TGTGCCAGTAGCAACAGGGTCTTAGGTGAAAAACTGTTTTTT. Translating it yields CASSNRVLGEKLFF.

The V and J genes are TRBV5-1 and TRBJ1-3; D remains ambiguous. Deletions cut 3 bases from V and 4 bases from J, with 8 bases between. The CDR3 has 13 amino acids. Germline CDR1 reads SGHRS; CDR2 reads YFSETQ. CDR3 sequence: CASSSSMGNTIYF. CDR3 DNA sequence: TGCGCCAGCAGCTCCTCGATGGGAAACACCATATATTTT. Together with reference TRBV5-1 and TRBJ1-3, the CDR3 gives the full variable domain: KAGVTQTPRYLIKTRGQQVTLSCSPISGHRSVSWYQQTPGQGLQFLFEYFSETQRNKGNFPGRFSGRQFSNSRSEMNVSTLELGDSALYLCASSSSMGNTIYFGEGSWLTVV.